The T cell receptor (beta chain) under discussion was sequenced for a study of T cells in Graves' hyperthyroidism and ophthalmopathy. Findings and limits, study-wide: In the blood, most expanded thyroid clonotypes above 0.001 appeared as well.

There are many counts of this clonotype. What it binds is not known. V gave up 1 base and J gave up 3 bases, with 3 bases separating them. The length of the CDR3 is 11 residues. Germline CDR1 DFQATT, CDR2 SNEGSKA (reference sequence). Regions amplified from RNA transcripts were the TCR beta CDR3 regions. A set of HTBI primers served as the primers for a first-round RT-PCR of the TCR CDR3. One entry per CDR3 protein results from TCRdb running MiXCR on the multiplex PCR reads. The profile shows around 610,000 distinct CDR3 sequences, around 15% of them singletons. Sequencing was carried out using blood. The chain couples TRBV20-1 to TRBJ1-1; D not certain. This TCR came from a woman between 40 and 55 years old with Graves' ophthalmopathy. The CDR3 here is CSARVDTEAFF. Written as DNA, the CDR3 is TGCAGTGCTAGAGTCGACACTGAAGCTTTCTTT.